This T cell receptor beta chain stems from a study of tissue T cells after allogeneic stem cell transplantation. Turning to the study itself: Tissue samples with histologically apparent lymphocytes on H&E review were prioritized for sequencing.

All graft-versus-host disease patients had gastrointestinal involvement and received several lines of directed therapy. Trimming stripped 6 bases from V and 2 bases from J, with 14 bases between. The CDR3 runs to 14 residues. CDR1 LNHDA and CDR2 SQIVND come from the germline V gene (reference sequence). Study-level results: TCR repertoires tracked anatomic similarity, regardless of disease or transplant status. Few T cell clones were shared across patients, but motif clusters showed tissue-specific shared signatures.

This table comes from immunoSEQ multiplex PCR, and its TCRdb copy is limited to in-frame clones, with some not included. The sample has a few hundred clones, just under 90% seen once. A remark on this clone: Its antigen is as yet unknown.

Sequenced material: duodenal tissue, taken at autopsy. The chain is built from TRBV19 and TRBJ2-7; tentatively, D is TRBD1 (6 bases). The TCR sequence derives from a male patient aged 35-70 years with steroid-refractory graft-versus-host disease after an allogeneic stem cell transplant. Some T cells may be supplied by the graft donor. Here the CDR3 DNA reads TGTGCCAGTAGAGCAGCCAGGGGTGCCTACGAGCAGTACTTC. Residues: CASRAARGAYEQYF.